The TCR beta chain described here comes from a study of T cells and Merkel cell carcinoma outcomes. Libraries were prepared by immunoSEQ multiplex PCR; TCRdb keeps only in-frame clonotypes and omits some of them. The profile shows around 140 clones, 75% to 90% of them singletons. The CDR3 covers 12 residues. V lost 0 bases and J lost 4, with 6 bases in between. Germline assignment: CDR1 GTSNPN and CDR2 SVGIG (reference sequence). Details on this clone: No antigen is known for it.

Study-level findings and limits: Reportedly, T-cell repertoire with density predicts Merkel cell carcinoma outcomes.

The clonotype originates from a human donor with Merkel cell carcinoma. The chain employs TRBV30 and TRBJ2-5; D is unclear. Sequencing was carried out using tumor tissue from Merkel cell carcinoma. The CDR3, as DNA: TGTGCCTGGAGTGTAGTAGCAGAGACCCAGTACTTC. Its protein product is CAWSVVAETQYF.